This is a list of T cell receptor beta chains from one sample in a study of blood T cell repertoires in COVID-19. Assay: immunoSEQ multiplex PCR; the TCRdb copy retains only in-frame clones and omits some. The repertoire includes about 200,000 clones, 86% of them detected once, and about 26% sits in the top ten. Sequencing was done on a sample of PBMCs or T cells enriched from blood (not recorded which). The source of these receptors is a woman in her 40s in a cohort exposed to, infected with or recovered from COVID-19 (not recorded which). Each CDR3 is given with its conserved first and last residue. The order of the fields is D gene, J gene, clone size, V gene, CDR3 protein, CDR3 DNA. A D gene is named only where the DNA matches it firmly. Expanded clones get a size class; other rows say once, few or many, or leave the size out.

D: .; J: TRBJ1-1; size: .; V: TRBV18; CDR3: CASSPAGRRNTEAFF; DNA: TGTGCCAGCTCACCTGCGGGACGCCGGAACACTGAAGCTTTCTTT
D: .; J: TRBJ1-2; size: .; V: TRBV4-1; CDR3: CASSQAEAEGYTF; DNA: TGCGCCAGCAGCCAAGCGGAGGCGGAGGGCTACACCTTC
D: TRBD2; J: TRBJ2-7; size: .; V: TRBV5-1; CDR3: CASSLEREGPYEQYF; DNA: TGCGCCAGCAGCTTGGAGCGGGAGGGCCCCTACGAGCAGTACTTC
D: TRBD2; J: TRBJ2-2; size: .; V: TRBV6-6; CDR3: CASSHQLAGGNTGELFF; DNA: TGTGCCAGCAGTCACCAACTAGCGGGAGGAAACACCGGGGAGCTGTTTTTT
D: .; J: TRBJ2-2; size: .; V: TRBV10-2; CDR3: CASRAGADTGELFF; DNA: TGCGCCAGCAGGGCTGGGGCCGACACCGGGGAGCTGTTTTTT
D: .; J: TRBJ2-7; size: .; V: TRBV19; CDR3: CASSPGMVVYEQYF; DNA: TGTGCCAGTAGTCCCGGGATGGTGGTCTACGAGCAGTACTTC
D: .; J: TRBJ1-1; size: .; V: TRBV27; CDR3: CASSSPGSYTEAFF; DNA: TGTGCCAGCAGTTCCCCAGGAAGCTACACTGAAGCTTTCTTT
D: .; J: TRBJ1-1; size: .; V: TRBV7-9; CDR3: CASSPTGGNTEAFF; DNA: TGTGCCAGCAGCCCGACAGGCGGAAACACTGAAGCTTTCTTT
D: TRBD2; J: TRBJ2-3; size: .; V: TRBV29-1; CDR3: CSVAVAGGPDTQYF; DNA: TGCAGCGTTGCTGTAGCGGGGGGCCCGGATACGCAGTATTTT
D: TRBD2; J: TRBJ2-1; size: .; V: TRBV6-2/TRBV6-3; CDR3: CASGLRLAEVNEQFF; DNA: TGTGCCAGCGGCCTTAGACTAGCGGAAGTCAATGAGCAGTTCTTC
D: TRBD1; J: TRBJ1-4; size: .; V: TRBV2; CDR3: CASRQKTGNNEKLFF; DNA: TGTGCCAGCAGGCAAAAGACAGGGAATAATGAAAAACTGTTTTTT
D: TRBD1; J: TRBJ1-2; size: .; V: TRBV11-2; CDR3: CASSLGTGRSNYGYTF; DNA: TGTGCCAGCAGCTTAGGGACAGGGAGGTCTAACTATGGCTACACCTTC
D: .; J: TRBJ1-2; size: .; V: TRBV12-3/TRBV12-4; CDR3: CASSYRPTGGYTF; DNA: TGTGCCAGCAGTTACCGTCCGACGGGAGGCTACACCTTC
D: .; J: TRBJ2-1; size: .; V: TRBV10-3; CDR3: CAISADGNTIEVEDEQFF; DNA: TGTGCCATCAGCGCGGACGGCAACACTATCGAAGTGGAGGATGAGCAGTTCTTC
D: .; J: TRBJ2-7; size: few; V: TRBV6-1; CDR3: CASSEEWGPYEQYF; DNA: TGTGCCAGCAGTGAAGAGTGGGGCCCGTACGAGCAGTACTTC
D: .; J: TRBJ1-4; size: .; V: TRBV7-9; CDR3: CASSLVGAGEKLFF; DNA: TGTGCCAGCAGCTTAGTGGGGGCAGGGGAAAAACTGTTTTTT
D: .; J: TRBJ1-5; size: .; V: TRBV19; CDR3: CASSIGLHSNQPQHF; DNA: TGTGCCAGTAGTATAGGACTCCATAGCAATCAGCCCCAGCATTTT
D: .; J: TRBJ1-5; size: .; V: TRBV27; CDR3: CASSYGPVNQPQHF; DNA: TGTGCCAGCAGTTATGGTCCGGTCAATCAGCCCCAGCATTTT
D: TRBD2; J: TRBJ2-7; size: .; V: TRBV9; CDR3: CASSASPSGSYEQYF; DNA: TGTGCCAGCAGCGCGTCACCTAGCGGGAGTTACGAGCAGTACTTC
D: .; J: TRBJ2-5; size: .; V: TRBV9; CDR3: CASSTGTDGETQYF; DNA: TGTGCCAGCAGCACAGGGACGGACGGAGAGACCCAGTACTTC
D: .; J: TRBJ1-6; size: .; V: TRBV9; CDR3: CASSVGSGVSPLHF; DNA: TGTGCCAGCAGCGTAGGCTCAGGGGTTTCACCCCTCCACTTT
D: TRBD1; J: TRBJ2-7; size: once; V: TRBV28; CDR3: CASSFDRDYEQYF; DNA: TGTGCCAGCAGTTTTGACAGGGACTACGAGCAGTACTTC
D: TRBD2; J: TRBJ2-1; size: .; V: TRBV5-1; CDR3: CASSLGGLAGGSYNEQFF; DNA: TGCGCCAGCAGCTTGGGCGGACTAGCGGGGGGAAGCTACAATGAGCAGTTCTTC
D: TRBD1; J: TRBJ2-2; size: .; V: TRBV9; CDR3: CASSVGTGTAGELFF; DNA: TGTGCCAGCAGCGTAGGCACCGGGACAGCCGGGGAGCTGTTTTTT
D: .; J: TRBJ1-1; size: .; V: TRBV28; CDR3: CASSLRREGGTEAFF; DNA: TGTGCCAGCAGTTTAAGGAGGGAGGGTGGCACTGAAGCTTTCTTT
D: TRBD1; J: TRBJ1-1; size: .; V: TRBV7-8; CDR3: CASSIRGLRTTEAFF; DNA: TGTGCCAGCAGCATCAGGGGGCTGAGAACCACTGAAGCTTTCTTT
D: TRBD1; J: TRBJ1-5; size: .; V: TRBV28; CDR3: CASIPGTGYSNQPQHF; DNA: TGTGCCAGCATTCCTGGGACAGGCTATAGCAATCAGCCCCAGCATTTT
D: TRBD1; J: TRBJ1-2; size: .; V: TRBV4-1; CDR3: CASSHQPDRGGGHNDGYTF; DNA: TGCGCCAGCAGCCATCAACCAGACAGGGGGGGAGGACACAATGATGGCTACACCTTC
D: .; J: TRBJ1-2; size: .; V: TRBV19; CDR3: CASLAYPGYGYTF; DNA: TGTGCCAGTTTAGCGTACCCGGGCTATGGCTACACCTTC
D: TRBD2; J: TRBJ2-5; size: .; V: TRBV9; CDR3: CASSVDGGGRAWETQYF; DNA: TGTGCCAGCAGCGTAGACGGCGGCGGGAGGGCATGGGAGACCCAGTACTTC
D: .; J: TRBJ2-5; size: .; V: TRBV3-1/TRBV3-2; CDR3: CASSQEGGFGETQYF; DNA: TGTGCCAGCAGCCAAGAAGGAGGGTTCGGAGAGACCCAGTACTTC